This TCR beta chain is drawn from a study of blood T cells in healthy people across ages. Study-level points and caveats: The authors considered diversity estimates from one million T cells to be underestimates.

In this sample, this clonotype turned up a few times. Its target is unknown. The CDR3 runs to 12 residues. Per the germline V gene, CDR1 is SNHLY and CDR2 is FYNNEI. V lost 4 bases to trimming and J lost 5 bases, with 8 bases between them. The use of a sample-barcoded 5' primer and a J-beta primer mix characterized a second PCR of about 7 to 12 cycles. Each CDR3 protein gets one entry after TCRdb re-called the 5' RACE reads with MiXCR. The sample contains more than 1,400,000 distinct CDR3 sequences, approximately 40% of which appear only once. Per individual sample, total RNA of at least 6 micrograms was extracted.

The TCR sequence derives from a woman younger than 30 in good health. The V gene is TRBV2, the J gene TRBJ2-5; the D gene is possibly TRBD2 (5 bases). The sequenced material came from blood. The CDR3 reads CASSVRGETQYF. In DNA form, the CDR3 reads TGTGCCAGCAGTGTCCGCGGGGAGACCCAGTACTTC.